This TCR beta chain derives from a study of blood T cells in healthy people across ages. Sample-barcoded 5' priming and a J-beta primer mix drove a second PCR of about 6 to 11 cycles. Via MiXCR, TCRdb re-called the 5' RACE reads, giving one row per CDR3 protein. The data show 450,000 to 700,000 distinct CDR3 sequences, about 25% seen once. Deletions cut 4 bases from V and 4 bases from J, with 9 bases between. Germline assignment: CDR1 SEHNR and CDR2 FQNEAQ (reference sequence). This CDR3 has 13 residues. The sequence derives from a woman in her seventies in good health. The sample was blood. The chain couples TRBV7-9 to TRBJ2-3; TRBD2 is a possible D gene (5 bases). In DNA, the CDR3 is TGTGCCAGCAGCTCAAATAGCGCAGATACGCAGTATTTT. It is translated as CASSSNSADTQYF.